This T cell receptor (beta chain) was identified during a study of blood T cells in healthy people across ages. CDR3 length: 15 amino acids. V shed 1 base and J shed 4 bases, with 13 bases lying between them. Germline V gene sequence: CDR1 LGHDT, CDR2 YNNKEL (reference sequence). Through a sample-barcoded 5' primer and a J-beta primer mix, a second PCR was run for 7 to 11 cycles. TCRdb reprocessed the 5' RACE reads via MiXCR and lists one record per CDR3 protein. The repertoire includes a few hundred thousand distinct CDR3 sequences, about half of them detected once, and 45% to 65% sits in the top ten.

The origin of this receptor is a man between 60 and 75 years old in good health. The chain couples TRBV3-1 to TRBJ1-2; no reliable D call. Sequencing input: blood. CDR3 region: CASSQVRTGGYGYTF. In nucleotides, the CDR3 is TGTGCCAGCAGCCAAGTGAGGACCGGAGGCTATGGCTACACCTTC. The variable domain in full, completed from reference TRBV3-1 and TRBJ1-2, reads DTAVSQTPKYLVTQMGNDKSIKCEQNLGHDTMYWYKQDSKKFLKIMFSYNNKELIINETVPNRFSPKSPDKAHLNLHINSLELGDSAVYFCASSQVRTGGYGYTFGSGTRLTVV.